The 18 T cell receptor beta chains below were found in one sample sequenced in a study of blood T cell repertoires in COVID-19. Data came from immunoSEQ multiplex PCR; TCRdb stores just in-frame clones and leaves some out. The table includes 150,000 to 180,000 clones, around 90% detected once. Sequencing was performed on peripheral blood. The receptors were sampled from a man in his fifties with acute or convalescent COVID-19.

V and J are TRBV15 and TRBJ1-2, with D perhaps matching TRBD1 (6 bases). The CDR3 consists of 14 residues. CDR1 and CDR2 (germline): LNHNV, YYDKDF (reference sequence). V was cut by 6 bases and J by 7 bases, with 18 bases left in between. The CDR3 bases are TGTGCCACCAGTAAAGAACAGGGCCGACTTGGCTACACCTTC. This encodes CATSKEQGRLGYTF. Looking up the rest from reference TRBV15 and TRBJ1-2 gives the full variable domain: DAMVIQNPRYQVTQFGKPVTLSCSQTLNHNVMYWYQQKSSQAPKLLFHYYDKDFNNEADTPDNFQSRRPNTSFCFLDIRSPGLGDTAMYLCATSKEQGRLGYTFGSGTRLTVV.

The chain joins TRBV18 to TRBJ2-3; D may be TRBD2 (6 bases). This CDR3 region has 16 residues. CDR1 and CDR2 (germline): KGHSH, LQKENI. Trimming left V 0 bases short and J 2 bases short, with 12 bases between. The CDR3 region has the DNA TGTGCCAGCTCACCACCGCTAGCGAGTCTCACAGATACGCAGTATTTT. It translates to CASSPPLASLTDTQYF.

The J gene is TRBJ2-6, the V gene TRBV6-5; unclear D gene. Germline-derived CDR1 and CDR2 are MNHEY and SVGAGI. V lost 10 bases to trimming and J lost 0 bases, with 10 bases between them. The CDR3 extends over 14 amino acids. CDR3 protein: CATRRPSGANVLTF. DNA for the CDR3: TGTGCCACCCGGCGGCCCTCTGGGGCCAACGTCCTGACTTTC.

The chain carries TRBV28 and TRBJ2-2; TRBD2 matches 14 bases. The V gene end was trimmed by 1 base and the J gene end by 7 bases; junction bases not matched to a gene: 14. Germline V gene lookup returns CDR1 MDHEN and CDR2 SYDVKM. The CDR3 consists of 20 residues. The CDR3 loop is CASSLSTSGRAITYYGELFF. DNA of the CDR3: TGTGCCAGCAGTTTATCGACTAGCGGGAGGGCCATAACTTATTACGGGGAGCTGTTTTTT.

The V call is TRBV5-5, the J call TRBJ2-2; D may be TRBD2 (5 bases). Trimming cost V 5 bases and J 6 bases, with 8 bases left between them. The CDR3 spans 12 residues. CDR1 SGHKS and CDR2 YYEKEE come from the germline V gene (reference sequence). CDR3 loop: CASSSGAGELFF. The CDR3 nucleotides read TGTGCCAGCAGTTCCGGGGCCGGGGAGCTGTTTTTT.

V is TRBV6-5 and J is TRBJ2-3, with 9 nucleotides matching TRBD2. Germline V gene data show CDR1 as MNHEY and CDR2 as SVGAGI. This CDR3 is 13 amino acids long. The V and J ends lost 8 bases and 5 bases, in that order; junction bases with no gene match: 5. Written as DNA, the CDR3 is TGTGCCAGCCAGCGGGGGGATATAGATACGCAGTATTTT. It is translated as CASQRGDIDTQYF.

J is TRBJ1-2 and V is TRBV13; D is unclear. This CDR3 comprises 13 residues. V was pared by 1 base and J by 5 bases, with 8 bases between. Germline V gene data show CDR1 as PRHDT and CDR2 as FYEKMQ (reference sequence). The CDR3 protein is CASSLASGYGYTF. The CDR3 nucleotides are TGTGCCAGCAGCTTAGCGTCAGGATATGGCTACACCTTC.

CDR3 coding DNA: TGTGCCAGCAGTTTAAGTCAGGGGTCCTATAATTCACCCCTCCACTTT. It specifies CASSLSQGSYNSPLHF. This chain links TRBV28 with TRBJ1-6, with D possibly TRBD1 on 6 matching bases. The CDR3 sequence is 16 residues long. V dropped 2 bases and J dropped 1 base, with 9 bases sitting between them. CDR1 MDHEN and CDR2 SYDVKM come from the germline V gene.

V is TRBV7-7 and J is TRBJ2-5; D may be TRBD2 (5 bases). Germline assignment: CDR1 SSHAT and CDR2 FNYEAQ (reference sequence). Trimming left V 5 bases short and J 2 bases short, with 15 bases between. The CDR3 totals 15 residues. The CDR3 region is CASSPSGINQETQYF. CDR3 DNA sequence: TGTGCCAGCAGCCCAAGCGGAATCAATCAAGAGACCCAGTACTTC.

The V and J genes are TRBV10-3 and TRBJ2-3; no firm D call. The CDR3 sequence is 14 residues long. Trimming stripped 0 bases from V and 9 bases from J, with 13 bases between. Germline values: CDR1 ENHRY, CDR2 SYGVKD. The CDR3 DNA follows: TGTGCCATCAGTGAGTCCGCACAGCCAGTCACGCAGTATTTT. The encoded protein is CAISESAQPVTQYF.

The V gene is TRBV18, the J gene TRBJ1-1; 7 nucleotides match TRBD1. CDR3 length: 15 amino acids. V dropped 3 bases and J dropped 4; count of bases not matched to a gene: 8. Germline CDR1 and CDR2: KGHSH and LQKENI. The CDR3 loop reads CASSPTTGVSTEAFF. The DNA for the CDR3 is TGTGCCAGCTCACCTACCACAGGGGTGAGCACTGAAGCTTTCTTT.

The rearrangement joins TRBV11-2 to TRBJ1-1, with D possibly matching TRBD1 (5 bases). CDR1 and CDR2 (germline): SGHAT, FQNNGV. This CDR3 is 12 amino acids long. The V and J ends lost 4 bases and 7 bases respectively, with 10 bases between them. The CDR3 DNA reads as TGTGCCAGCAGCTGGGCCCAGGGTGAAGCTTTCTTT. Its translation is CASSWAQGEAFF.

The chain couples TRBV5-5 to TRBJ2-1, with D possibly being TRBD2 (6 bases). Germline CDR1 is SGHKS and CDR2 is YYEKEE (reference sequence). Trimming cost V 4 bases and J 4 bases, with 6 bases left between them. The CDR3 length is 12 residues. CDR3 sequence reads: CASSRGYNEQFF. The CDR3 DNA reads TGTGCCAGCAGCCGGGGGTACAATGAGCAGTTCTTC.

The CDR3 bases are TGTGCCAGCAGCAAGGGACTAGCGGGGTTTACAGATACGCAGTATTTT. Amino acids: CASSKGLAGFTDTQYF. The genes are TRBV5-8 and TRBJ2-3; 13 bases match TRBD2. Unmatched junction bases numbered 5, after V lost 4 bases and J lost 3 bases. Germline loops: CDR1 SGHTS, CDR2 YDEGEE. This CDR3 comprises 16 residues.

The count of this clone is one. This sequence joins TRBV27 and TRBJ1-6; D is unresolved. The CDR3 runs 14 residues. Germline V lookup: CDR1 MNHEY, CDR2 SMNVEV (reference sequence). Between the trimmed V and J ends, which lost 5 bases and 7 bases, there was a span of 12 bases. The CDR3 sequence: CASSRGIPNSPLHF. Here the CDR3 DNA reads TGTGCCAGCAGTCGCGGGATCCCCAATTCACCCCTCCACTTT.

V and J are TRBV10-3 and TRBJ2-3, with D possibly TRBD1 on 5 matching bases. Looked up from germline, CDR1 is ENHRY and CDR2 is SYGVKD. V was shortened by 4 bases and J by 6 bases, with 11 bases between the two germline ends. This CDR3 spans 13 amino acids. The CDR3 protein is CAISGGRSDTQYF. The CDR3 nucleotides read TGTGCCATCAGTGGGGGCAGGAGCGATACGCAGTATTTT.

The rearrangement uses TRBV28 and TRBJ1-2; maybe TRBD1 (5 bases). Per germline, CDR1 MDHEN and CDR2 SYDVKM. Trimming left V 6 bases short and J 8 bases short, with 13 bases between. The CDR3 sequence is 12 residues long. CDR3 residues: CASSGHYRGYTF. The CDR3, as DNA: TGTGCCAGCAGCGGACACTACCGGGGCTACACCTTC.

V gene TRBV28 combines with J gene TRBJ1-1; D gene unclear. Between the trimmed V and J ends, which lost 5 bases and 10 bases, there was a span of 14 bases. The CDR3 contains 12 residues. CDR1 and CDR2 from the germline V gene are MDHEN and SYDVKM. CDR3 coding DNA: TGTGCCAGCAGTGGCTTGGAGGGCCCAGCTTTCTTT. Translation gives CASSGLEGPAFF. The full variable domain, with the rest looked up from reference TRBV28 and TRBJ1-1, is DVKVTQSSRYLVKRTGEKVFLECVQDMDHENMFWYRQDPGLGLRLIYFSYDVKMKEKGDIPEGYSVSREKKERFSLILESASTNQTSMYLCASSGLEGPAFFGQGTRLTVV.